This entry concerns a single TCR beta chain. Its antigen remains unidentified. No much larger clone is present one base from it, and per-base qualities are unavailable. The germline V gene (reference sequence) specifies DFQATT as CDR1 and SNEGSKA as CDR2. The CDR3 holds 11 amino acids from the cysteine to the phenylalanine. Only the CDR3 part of the read is kept: 33 bases, read in frame from the first base. Each donor gave one peripheral blood draw, averaging roughly 100 mL, which was collected into heparinised tubes. A BD FACSAria II and a panel including CD45RO, CCR7, CD25, CD127, CD95 and CD27 were used to sort naive, central memory, regulatory and stem cell-like memory CD4+ T cells. Purity was above 98% for every sorted population. PBMCs were isolated right away by Lymphoprep density gradient centrifugation and were stained directly, without culture. So that batch effects would be minimized, each experiment stained and sorted samples in pairs, pairing one healthy donor with one patient.

The entire amount of isolated RNA was reverse transcribed using the High Capacity cDNA Reverse Transcription Kit, so the sequenced TCRB transcripts were expressed ones. Deep immunoSEQ sequencing was applied to naive, central memory and regulatory T cell samples, giving an average of roughly 3.5 million total reads per sample. Sorted cells were lysed in RLT buffer and RNA was extracted with DNase-treated RNeasy Micro or Mini kits, depending on cell number. Each cell subset was processed separately to prevent cross-contamination, with patient and healthy donor samples processed together. Using the immunoSEQ multiplex PCR, TCRB sequences were amplified from cDNA into 87-bp fragments spanning the CDR3 region. Sequencing of the amplicons was performed on the Illumina HiSeq platform. The authors' pipeline ran thus. Synthetic template baselines were used to correct PCR bias computationally, reads within Hamming distance 2 were collapsed together, and singletons that could not be merged were discarded. By aligning reads against IMGT, V, D and J genes, CDR3 length, and insertions or deletions at six rearrangement sites were assigned. Within each subset, clonotype counts were normalized to sorted cell number, after which true diversity and Gini coefficients were computed with the tcR R package. The overlap coefficient, calculated on TCRB nucleotide sequences, was used to measure repertoire sharing. As a proxy for the pre-selection repertoire, out-of-frame TCRB sequences from naive cells were analyzed. Drawn from immuneACCESS, this table holds only the in-frame rearrangements with V and J called that TCRdb kept. Clones are partly lost; checked studies trace under half to an unresolved V gene and leave the rest unexplained. The V and J calls and clone size were taken over from that table, and D and trimming were inferred from the DNA. The sample data list approximately 600,000 clones, and approximately 13% of these were observed just once. 0.095% to 0.15% of the sample rests with the top ten.

The data were taken from a study of beta chain features in type 1 diabetes (dated by TCRdb to the late 2010s). As for the study more broadly: Patients and healthy donors did not differ in mean age, gender distribution, total cell number or subset yield. Across all samples, some 99 million sorted cells were examined, and cell number per subset correlated strongly with RNA yield. In the study, TCRB repertoires of sorted circulating CD4+ T cell subsets from recently diagnosed type 1 diabetes patients were compared with those of matched healthy donors. Whereas all 30 or so donors provided naive and central memory subsets, regulatory and stem cell-like memory subsets were isolated from just 8 patients and roughly 8 healthy donors.

The paper's findings and limits, for the study overall: In all four CD4+ subsets, TCRB CDR3 length was moderately but significantly shorter in type 1 diabetes patients. The naive, central memory and regulatory TCRB repertoires appeared to resemble one another more closely among patients than among healthy donors. Fewer insertions and more nucleotide deletions at VDJ recombination sites were observed in patients with type 1 diabetes, implying thymic rearrangement abnormalities. HLA sub-analyses involved small numbers of individuals, so any influence of HLA type on TCRB rearrangement remained unresolved. Because cDNA rather than genomic DNA was sequenced, highly expressing activated cells could have been over-represented, although no difference in activation and CD3 levels was found between groups. PCR may preferentially amplify shorter templates, but because patient and control samples were amplified and corrected together, any resulting skew would affect both groups equally.

The sequence joins TRBV20-1 to TRBJ1-2, with 7 middle bases fitting TRBD1. Input material: naive CD4+ T cells from blood. The cell subset or site label corresponds to: true naive CD4+ T cells. The receptor was derived from a young man with type 1 diabetes. For the CDR3, the sequence is CSPDRENGYTF. The DNA is as follows: TGCAGCCCCGACAGGGAGAATGGCTACACCTTC.